This T cell receptor (beta chain) was sequenced for a study of T cells after yellow fever vaccination (dated by TCRdb to between 2018 and 2021). For the wider study: The SMART-Seq v4 Ultra Low Input RNA kit was used to prepare libraries from fractions with low cell numbers. Bulk TCR alpha and beta repertoires were sequenced longitudinally to track T-cell clones before and after primary and booster YFV17D yellow fever vaccination. Two healthy male donors, one aged 18 to 30 and one aged 30 to 40 years, made up the cohort. Blood was drawn at multiple timepoints before and after primary and secondary immunization, with bulk PBMC replicates and cell subsets isolated. Study-wide findings and limitations: Compared with the primary T-cell response, the secondary T-cell response was weaker but faster, peaking on day 5 rather than day 15. A small share of clonotypes occurred in both CD4 and CD8 compartments, likely arising from convergent recombination. Because the study included only a couple of donors, the extent to which the findings can be generalized is limited. Most clones expanded after primary vaccination (approximately 95% of CD4 and approximately 90% of CD8) were re-detected after the booster, suggesting that broad memory maintenance occurred. Because abundant contaminating clonotypes from the bulk population could be contained in FACS-sorted repertoires, computational filtering was required.

This clonotype was observed a handful of times. This receptor's antigen is unknown. No base quality values were provided; no much bigger clone lies one nucleotide off. Reads for this sample came from an Illumina NovaSeq 6000. Synthesis of TCR cDNA relied on 5'RACE template switching, a step that introduced a universal primer site along with unique molecular identifiers. Priming of cDNA synthesis was performed from both the TCR alpha and TCR beta constant segments. Library amplification involved two PCR steps, and the second step added sample barcodes and sequencing adapters. Libraries were sequenced on Illumina HiSeq 2500 (2x100 bp) or NovaSeq (2x150 bp). The source study handled its data this way. Reads were demultiplexed and collapsed into UMI consensus sequences with MIGEC, and V(D)J alignment was performed with MiXCR. Using edgeR on replicate PBMC samples, clonotypes were called vaccine-responding if FDR was below 0.01 and the log2 fold change was above 5 up to day 15. Each bulk clonotype received a CD4 or CD8 identity based on whether the sequenced CD4 or CD8 repertoire contained that clonotype at higher abundance. The public reads were quality trimmed at Q25 with fastp and then assembled into clones with MiXCR by TCRdb, keeping productive beta chains. When rows share a CDR3 protein, they turn into one entry using the most common DNA and genes. TCRdb's processing, not the authors' own work, is the source of the V and J calls. A total of 300,000 to 400,000 distinct CDR3 sequences appear in this sample, 9.5% to 15% of them only once. Approximately 3.4% of the sample is held by the ten biggest clonotypes.

The treatment or condition label for this specimen denotes: live attenuated yellow fever vaccine strain. PBMCs were isolated from peripheral blood using a standard Ficoll-Paque protocol. Dynabeads CD4 and CD8 positive selection kits were used to isolate CD4 and CD8 T-cell fractions. TriZol was used to extract RNA from bulk PBMCs, from CD4 and CD8 fractions, and from dextramer-positive and dextramer-negative fractions. The receptor's source is a man aged 18 to 29 who received the YFV17D yellow fever vaccine. Here the sequenced sample was CD4+ T cells sorted from PBMCs, taken 15 days after the yellow fever booster vaccination.

The DNA sequence is as follows: TGTGCCAGCAGCTTAGGGACAGGGGTTGGTCAGCCCCAGCATTTT. It codes for CASSLGTGVGQPQHF. The chain links TRBV7-9 with TRBJ1-5; 9 junctional bases match TRBD1. Per the germline V gene (reference sequence), SEHNR is the CDR1 and FQNEAQ is the CDR2. The CDR3 runs 15 residues from the cysteine to the phenylalanine. The read is trimmed to its CDR3 DNA, 45 bases read in frame from base 1. Relative to germline, V is missing 1 base and J is missing 6 bases, with 4 bases of the junction outside any gene match.